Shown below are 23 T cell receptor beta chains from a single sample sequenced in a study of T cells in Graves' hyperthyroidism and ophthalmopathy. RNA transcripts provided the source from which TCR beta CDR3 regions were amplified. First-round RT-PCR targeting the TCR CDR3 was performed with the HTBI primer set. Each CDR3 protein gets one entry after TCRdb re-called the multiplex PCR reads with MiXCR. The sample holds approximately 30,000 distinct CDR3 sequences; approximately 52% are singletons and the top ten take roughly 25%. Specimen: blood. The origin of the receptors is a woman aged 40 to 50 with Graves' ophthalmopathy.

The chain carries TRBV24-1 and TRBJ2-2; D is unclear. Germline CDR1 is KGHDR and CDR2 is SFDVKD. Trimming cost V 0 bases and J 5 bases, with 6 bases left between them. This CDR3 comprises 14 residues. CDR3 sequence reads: CATSDLSGTGELFF. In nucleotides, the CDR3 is TGTGCCACCAGTGATTTGTCTGGAACCGGGGAGCTGTTTTTT.

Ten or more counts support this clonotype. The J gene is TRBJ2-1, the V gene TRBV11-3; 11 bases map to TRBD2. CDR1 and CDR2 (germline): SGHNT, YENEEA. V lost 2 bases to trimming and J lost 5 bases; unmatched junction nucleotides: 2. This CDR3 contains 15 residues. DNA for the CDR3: TGTGCCAGCAGCTTACCGGGACTAGCGGACAATGAGCAGTTCTTC. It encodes CASSLPGLADNEQFF.

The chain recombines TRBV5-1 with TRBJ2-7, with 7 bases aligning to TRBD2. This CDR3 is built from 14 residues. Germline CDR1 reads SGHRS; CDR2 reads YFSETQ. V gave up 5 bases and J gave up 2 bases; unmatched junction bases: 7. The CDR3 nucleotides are TGCGCCAGCAGTCTGCGGGGAGGGCCCTACGAGCAGTACTTC. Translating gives CASSLRGGPYEQYF.

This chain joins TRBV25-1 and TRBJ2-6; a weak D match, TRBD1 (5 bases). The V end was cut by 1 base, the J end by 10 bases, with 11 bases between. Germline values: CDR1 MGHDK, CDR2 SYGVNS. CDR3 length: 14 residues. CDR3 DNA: TGTGCCAGCAGTGAATTCGCAGGGCTTAACGTCCTGACTTTC. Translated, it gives CASSEFAGLNVLTF.

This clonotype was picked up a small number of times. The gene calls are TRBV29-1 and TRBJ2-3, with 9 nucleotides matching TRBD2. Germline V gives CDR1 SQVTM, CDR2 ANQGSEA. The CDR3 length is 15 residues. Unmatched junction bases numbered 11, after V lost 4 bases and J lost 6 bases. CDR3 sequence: CSVGKRLAEGDTQYF. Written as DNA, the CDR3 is TGCAGCGTTGGGAAGCGACTAGCGGAGGGGGATACGCAGTATTTT.

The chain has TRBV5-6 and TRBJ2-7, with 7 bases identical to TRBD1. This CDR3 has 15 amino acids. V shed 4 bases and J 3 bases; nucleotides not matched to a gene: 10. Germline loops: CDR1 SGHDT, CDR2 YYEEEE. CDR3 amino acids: CASSTFSQGVYEQYF. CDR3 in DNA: TGTGCCAGCAGCACCTTTTCCCAGGGGGTCTACGAGCAGTACTTC. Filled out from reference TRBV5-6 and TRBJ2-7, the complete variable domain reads DAGVTQSPTHLIKTRGQQVTLRCSPKSGHDTVSWYQQALGQGPQFIFQYYEEEERQRGNFPDRFSGHQFPNYSSELNVNALLLGDSALYLCASSTFSQGVYEQYFGPGTRLTVT.

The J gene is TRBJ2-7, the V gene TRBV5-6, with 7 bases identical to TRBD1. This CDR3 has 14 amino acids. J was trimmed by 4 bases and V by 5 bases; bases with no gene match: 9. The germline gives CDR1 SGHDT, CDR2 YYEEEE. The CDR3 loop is CASRPRGGRYEQYF. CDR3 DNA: TGTGCCAGCAGGCCGAGAGGGGGCAGGTACGAGCAGTACTTC.

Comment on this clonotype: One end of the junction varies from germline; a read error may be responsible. Here the CDR3 reads CASSLAAGAVASERYF. CDR3 nucleotides: TGTGCCAGCAGCTTAGCGGCGGGAGCTGTTGCGAGTGAGCGGTACTTC. The V call is TRBV7-6, the J call TRBJ2-7, with 7 positions matching TRBD2. This CDR3 contains 16 residues. Germline V lookup: CDR1 SGHVS, CDR2 FNYEAQ.

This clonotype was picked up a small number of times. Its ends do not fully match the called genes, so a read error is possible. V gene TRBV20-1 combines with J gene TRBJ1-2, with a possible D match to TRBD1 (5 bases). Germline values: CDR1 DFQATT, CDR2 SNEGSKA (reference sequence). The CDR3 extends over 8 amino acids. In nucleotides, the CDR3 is TGCAGTGCTAGACAGGGAACATTC. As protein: CSARQGTF.

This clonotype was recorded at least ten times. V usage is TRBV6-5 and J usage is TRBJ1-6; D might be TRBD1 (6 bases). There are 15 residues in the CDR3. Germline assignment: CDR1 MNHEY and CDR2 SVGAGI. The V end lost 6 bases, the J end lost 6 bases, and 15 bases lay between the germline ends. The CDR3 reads CASRPPTGTNSPLHF. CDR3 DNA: TGTGCCAGCAGACCACCGACAGGCACTAATTCACCCCTCCACTTT.

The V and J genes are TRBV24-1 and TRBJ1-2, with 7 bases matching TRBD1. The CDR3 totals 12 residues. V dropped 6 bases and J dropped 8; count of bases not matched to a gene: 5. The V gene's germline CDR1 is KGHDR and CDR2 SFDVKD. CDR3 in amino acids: CATSQQGMGYTF. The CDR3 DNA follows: TGTGCCACCAGTCAACAGGGGATGGGCTACACCTTC.

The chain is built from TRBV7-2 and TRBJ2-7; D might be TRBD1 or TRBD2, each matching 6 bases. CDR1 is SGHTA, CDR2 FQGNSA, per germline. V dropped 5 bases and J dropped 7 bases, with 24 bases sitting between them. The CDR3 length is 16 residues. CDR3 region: CASSPGGGLPCWEQYF. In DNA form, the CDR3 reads TGTGCCAGCAGCCCTGGGGGCGGACTACCTTGCTGGGAGCAGTACTTC.

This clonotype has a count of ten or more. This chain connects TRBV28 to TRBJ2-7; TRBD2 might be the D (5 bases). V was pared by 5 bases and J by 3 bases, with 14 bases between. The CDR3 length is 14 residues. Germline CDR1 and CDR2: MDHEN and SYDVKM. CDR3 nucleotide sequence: TGTGCCAGCAGTCCGCTGGACTCGGGCTACGAGCAGTACTTC. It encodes CASSPLDSGYEQYF.

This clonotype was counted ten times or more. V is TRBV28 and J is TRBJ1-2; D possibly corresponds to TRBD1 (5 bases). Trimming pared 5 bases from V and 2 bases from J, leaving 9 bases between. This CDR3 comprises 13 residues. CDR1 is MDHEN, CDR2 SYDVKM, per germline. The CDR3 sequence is CASSDGGNYGYTF. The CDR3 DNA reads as TGTGCCAGCAGTGACGGGGGGAACTATGGCTACACCTTC.

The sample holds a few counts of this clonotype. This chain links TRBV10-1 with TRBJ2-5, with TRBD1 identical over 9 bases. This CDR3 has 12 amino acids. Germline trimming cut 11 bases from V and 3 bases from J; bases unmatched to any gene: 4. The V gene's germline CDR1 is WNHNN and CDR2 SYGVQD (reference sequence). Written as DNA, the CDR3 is TGCGCCGGCCGGGACAGGGAAGAGACCCAGTACTTC. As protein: CAGRDREETQYF.

CDR3 DNA: TGTGCCACCAGTCCCGGAGCGGTGAGCTCCTACGAGCAGTACTTC. Protein: CATSPGAVSSYEQYF. This rearrangement joins TRBV15 to TRBJ2-7; a weak D match, TRBD2 (5 bases). V was pared by 6 bases and J by 0 bases, with 15 bases between. This CDR3 contains 15 residues. From germline, CDR1 is LNHNV and CDR2 YYDKDF (reference sequence).

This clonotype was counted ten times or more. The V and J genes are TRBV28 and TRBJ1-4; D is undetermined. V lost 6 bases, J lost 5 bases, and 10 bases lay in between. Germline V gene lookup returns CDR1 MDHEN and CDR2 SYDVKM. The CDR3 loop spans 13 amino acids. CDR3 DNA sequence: TGTGCCAGCAGAGGCCGGCCGAATGAAAAACTGTTTTTT. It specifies CASRGRPNEKLFF. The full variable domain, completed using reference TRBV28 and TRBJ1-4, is DVKVTQSSRYLVKRTGEKVFLECVQDMDHENMFWYRQDPGLGLRLIYFSYDVKMKEKGDIPEGYSVSREKKERFSLILESASTNQTSMYLCASRGRPNEKLFFGSGTQLSVL.

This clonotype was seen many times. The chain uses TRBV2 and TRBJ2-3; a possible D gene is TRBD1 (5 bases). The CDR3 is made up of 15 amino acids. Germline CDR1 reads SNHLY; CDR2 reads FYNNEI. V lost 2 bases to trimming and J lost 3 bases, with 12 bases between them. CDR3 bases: TGTGCCAGCAGTGAAAAGCAGGGTCGTACAGATACGCAGTATTTT. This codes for CASSEKQGRTDTQYF.

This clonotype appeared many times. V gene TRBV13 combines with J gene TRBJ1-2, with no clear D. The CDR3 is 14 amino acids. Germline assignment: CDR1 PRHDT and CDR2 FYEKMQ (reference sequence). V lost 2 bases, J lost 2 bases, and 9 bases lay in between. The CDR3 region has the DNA TGTGCCAGCAGCTTATATCAGATCAACTATGGCTACACCTTC. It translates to CASSLYQINYGYTF.

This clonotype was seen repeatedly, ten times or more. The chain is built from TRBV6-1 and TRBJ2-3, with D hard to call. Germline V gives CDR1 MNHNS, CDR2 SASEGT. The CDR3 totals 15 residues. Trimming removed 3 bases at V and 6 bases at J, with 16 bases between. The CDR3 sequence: CASSEGPKGSDTQYF. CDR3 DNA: TGTGCCAGCAGTGAGGGTCCCAAGGGTTCGGATACGCAGTATTTT.

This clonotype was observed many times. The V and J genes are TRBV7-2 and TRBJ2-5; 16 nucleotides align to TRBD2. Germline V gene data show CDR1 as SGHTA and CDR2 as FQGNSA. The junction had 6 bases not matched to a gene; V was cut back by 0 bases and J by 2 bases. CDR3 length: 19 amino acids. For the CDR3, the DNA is TGTGCCAGCAGCTTAGCTCCGGGACTAGCGGGGGGGCCTCAAGAGACCCAGTACTTC. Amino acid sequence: CASSLAPGLAGGPQETQYF. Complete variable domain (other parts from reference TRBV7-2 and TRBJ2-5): GAGVSQSPSNKVTEKGKDVELRCDPISGHTALYWYRQSLGQGLEFLIYFQGNSAPDKSGLPSDRFSAERTGGSVSTLTIQRTQQEDSAVYLCASSLAPGLAGGPQETQYFGPGTRLLVL.

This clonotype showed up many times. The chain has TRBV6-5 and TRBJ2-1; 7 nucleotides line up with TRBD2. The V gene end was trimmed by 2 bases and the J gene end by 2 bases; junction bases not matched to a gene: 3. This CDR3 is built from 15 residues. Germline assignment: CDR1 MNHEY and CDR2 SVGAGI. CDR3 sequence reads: CASSYRGLAYNEQFF. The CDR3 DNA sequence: TGTGCCAGCAGTTACCGAGGACTAGCCTACAATGAGCAGTTCTTC.

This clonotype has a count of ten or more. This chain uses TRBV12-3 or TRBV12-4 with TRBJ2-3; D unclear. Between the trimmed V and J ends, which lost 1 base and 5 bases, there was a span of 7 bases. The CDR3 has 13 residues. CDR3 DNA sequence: TGTGCCAGCAGTTTAGAGGATGGAGATACGCAGTATTTT. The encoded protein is CASSLEDGDTQYF.